Below are 31 T cell receptor beta chains sequenced from a single sample in a study of T cells after yellow fever vaccination. A single record per CDR3 protein comes from TCRdb applying MiXCR to the 5' RACE reads. This sample carries roughly 170,000 distinct CDR3 sequences, roughly 6.2% of them seen once, and the ten largest clones take about 2.8%. The source was CD4+ T cells sorted from PBMCs, collected on the day of the first yellow fever vaccination. These TCRs come from a man aged 18 to 29 who received the YFV17D yellow fever vaccine.

This clonotype was seen many times. The chain is built from TRBV11-2 and TRBJ2-5, with 8 bases that match TRBD2. V dropped 3 bases and J dropped 5; count of bases not matched to a gene: 11. Looked up from germline, CDR1 is SGHAT and CDR2 is FQNNGV. The CDR3 contains 16 residues. The CDR3 sequence is CASSLPGGGSWETQYF. CDR3 nucleotides: TGTGCCAGCAGCTTGCCCGGGGGGGGGTCGTGGGAGACCCAGTACTTC.

This clonotype was counted a few times. CDR3 protein: CASSTQGADGYTF. As DNA, the CDR3 is TGTGCCAGCAGCACACAGGGGGCCGATGGCTACACCTTC. The chain joins TRBV5-4 to TRBJ1-2; 9 bases are a match to TRBD1. Germline loops: CDR1 SGHNT, CDR2 YYREEE (reference sequence). The CDR3 has 13 residues. V trimming: 4 bases; J trimming: 6 bases; junction bases outside the gene matches: 4.

This clonotype was counted at least ten times. This rearrangement joins TRBV4-3 to TRBJ1-4; 10 nucleotides align to TRBD1. Germline lookup yields CDR1 LGHNA and CDR2 YSLEER. Trimming removed 5 bases from V and 6 bases from J; junction bases left unmatched: 6. The CDR3 sequence is 15 residues long. CDR3 sequence: CASSKLTGGDEKLFF. In DNA form, the CDR3 reads TGCGCCAGCAGCAAACTGACAGGGGGCGATGAAAAACTGTTTTTT.

This clonotype has more than one count but fewer than ten. This chain's CDR3 is CASGTPVGGGELFF. Here the CDR3 DNA reads TGCGCCAGCGGAACCCCAGTCGGGGGCGGGGAGCTGTTTTTT. The rearrangement uses TRBV4-3 and TRBJ2-2; D possibly corresponds to TRBD2 (6 bases). Trimming pared 8 bases from V and 7 bases from J, leaving 17 bases between. The CDR3 has 14 residues. Germline values: CDR1 LGHNA, CDR2 YSLEER.

This clonotype was detected ten times or more. The V call is TRBV7-2, the J call TRBJ2-1, with 10 bases that match TRBD2. The CDR3 has 19 residues. Unmatched junction bases numbered 13, after V lost 5 bases and J lost 0 bases. Germline CDR1 reads SGHTA; CDR2 reads FQGNSA. This CDR3 is CASSHRGTSVKSSYNEQFF. The CDR3, as DNA: TGTGCCAGCAGCCATCGAGGGACTAGCGTTAAGAGCTCCTACAATGAGCAGTTCTTC.

This clonotype was seen only once. V is TRBV30 and J is TRBJ2-2; D is undetermined. There are 13 residues in the CDR3. Per the germline V gene, CDR1 is GTSNPN and CDR2 is SVGIG (reference sequence). V gave up 3 bases and J gave up 6 bases, with 11 bases separating them. CDR3 sequence: CAWSPLVPGELFF. The CDR3 DNA reads TGTGCCTGGAGCCCCCTCGTCCCCGGGGAGCTGTTTTTT.

Only a few counts were recorded for this clonotype. This chain joins TRBV5-4 and TRBJ2-2; 11 bases match TRBD2. Germline assignment: CDR1 SGHNT and CDR2 YYREEE (reference sequence). With 5 bases clipped from V and 1 base from J, the junction kept 7 bases outside the gene matches. The length of the CDR3 is 17 residues. The CDR3 DNA reads as TGTGCCAGCAGTAAACGACTAGCGGGATTGAACACCGGGGAGCTGTTTTTT. It translates to CASSKRLAGLNTGELFF.

The chain has TRBV6-6 and TRBJ1-1, with D perhaps matching TRBD1 (6 bases). Germline V gene data show CDR1 as MNHNY and CDR2 as SVGAGI (reference sequence). Deletions cut 5 bases from V and 4 bases from J, with 11 bases between. The CDR3 has 13 amino acids. The CDR3 nucleotides are TGTGCCAGCAGTACCAGGGGTAGCACTGAAGCTTTCTTT. Encoded protein: CASSTRGSTEAFF.

Only one count was recorded for this clonotype. A much larger clone differs from this one at a single base, so this may be a read error. This chain connects TRBV27 to TRBJ2-3; D may be TRBD1 (6 bases). Germline CDR1 is MNHEY and CDR2 is SMNVEV (reference sequence). CDR3 length: 14 amino acids. V lost 5 bases, J lost 2 bases, and 11 bases lay in between. CDR3 bases: TGTGCCAGCAGTACCGGACAGTTCACAGATACGCAGTATTTT. This encodes CASSTGQFTDTQYF.

This clonotype was seen at least ten times. The chain is built from TRBV20-1 and TRBJ2-2, with D unclear. Trimming stripped 2 bases from V and 1 base from J, with 14 bases between. The CDR3 covers 16 residues. Germline lookup yields CDR1 DFQATT and CDR2 SNEGSKA (reference sequence). CDR3 in DNA: TGCAGTGCTAGAAGAATTGGACGACTGAACACCGGGGAGCTGTTTTTT. Translated, it gives CSARRIGRLNTGELFF.

This clonotype was seen repeatedly, ten times or more. The V and J genes are TRBV19 and TRBJ2-5; 7 nucleotides align to TRBD2. Germline CDR1 LNHDA, CDR2 SQIVND (reference sequence). The CDR3 consists of 14 residues. Germline trimming cut 5 bases from V and 2 bases from J; bases unmatched to any gene: 5. CDR3 amino acids: CASSSGGGQETQYF. The DNA for the CDR3 is TGTGCCAGTAGTTCAGGCGGGGGACAAGAGACCCAGTACTTC.

In this sample, this clonotype turned up many times. The chain has TRBV6-2 or TRBV6-3 and TRBJ2-7, with D possibly matching TRBD2 (5 bases). V gave up 0 bases and J gave up 7 bases, with 10 bases separating them. Germline loops: CDR1 MNHEY, CDR2 SVGEGT. The CDR3 loop spans 13 amino acids. The CDR3 DNA sequence: TGTGCCAGCAGTTACTCCGGGAATAGGGAGCAGTACGTC. Protein: CASSYSGNREQYV.

This clonotype appeared many times. This chain joins TRBV5-6 and TRBJ2-5; no definite D call. The length of the CDR3 is 12 residues. In germline, CDR1 is SGHDT, CDR2 YYEEEE. Trimming took 6 bases from V and 5 from J, leaving 11 bases between them. The CDR3 DNA reads as TGTGCCAGCACCGCGATGGCCGAGACCCAGTACTTC. Protein sequence: CASTAMAETQYF. Combining the CDR3 with reference TRBV5-6 and TRBJ2-5 gives the whole variable domain DAGVTQSPTHLIKTRGQQVTLRCSPKSGHDTVSWYQQALGQGPQFIFQYYEEEERQRGNFPDRFSGHQFPNYSSELNVNALLLGDSALYLCASTAMAETQYFGPGTRLLVL.

This clonotype was found a few times. V gene TRBV12-3 or TRBV12-4 combines with J gene TRBJ1-3; unclear D gene. The ends were cut back, 3 bases at V and 9 bases at J, with 18 bases in the middle. This CDR3 is built from 15 residues. In DNA, the CDR3 is TGTGCCAGCAGTTTGCATCCATTGGGTTTGGGCACCATATATTTT. Translation: CASSLHPLGLGTIYF.

This clonotype was picked up a small number of times. This rearrangement joins TRBV20-1 to TRBJ1-6, with D possibly TRBD1 on 5 matching bases. This CDR3 region has 14 residues. Between the trimmed V and J ends, which lost 2 bases and 4 bases, there was a span of 9 bases. Germline CDR1 DFQATT, CDR2 SNEGSKA (reference sequence). Written as DNA, the CDR3 is TGCAGTGCTAGATTAGGACATTATAATTCACCCCTCCACTTT. It specifies CSARLGHYNSPLHF.

This clonotype was detected a few times. This chain uses TRBV18 with TRBJ1-5; possible D gene TRBD1, 6 bases. Germline CDR1 and CDR2: KGHSH and LQKENI. The CDR3 has 18 amino acids. Trimming pared 2 bases from V and 2 bases from J, leaving 19 bases between. CDR3 DNA: TGTGCCAGCTCACCAACCCCCCAAGGGGGGACGGGCAATCAGCCCCAGCATTTT. Amino acids: CASSPTPQGGTGNQPQHF.

Ten or more counts support this clonotype. The rearrangement uses TRBV5-4 and TRBJ2-5; D gene unclear. The CDR3 contains 15 residues. Germline CDR1 SGHNT, CDR2 YYREEE (reference sequence). Trimming left V 4 bases short and J 2 bases short, with 15 bases between. CDR3 bases: TGTGCCAGCAGCCGAGACGTCGGGTCTCAAGAGACCCAGTACTTC. Amino acid sequence: CASSRDVGSQETQYF.

This chain joins TRBV5-1 and TRBJ1-2; D might be TRBD1 (5 bases). Germline V gene lookup returns CDR1 SGHRS and CDR2 YFSETQ. The CDR3 runs 14 residues. V dropped 4 bases and J dropped 6 bases, with 16 bases sitting between them. Here the CDR3 DNA reads TGCGCCAGCAGCGTAAGAGAAGGGACCGATGGCTACACCTTC. Encoded protein: CASSVREGTDGYTF.

This clonotype has ten or more counts. The rearrangement uses TRBV20-1 and TRBJ1-1, with unresolved D. Germline loops: CDR1 DFQATT, CDR2 SNEGSKA (reference sequence). V gave up 2 bases and J gave up 1 base, with 5 bases separating them. The CDR3 has 12 residues. The CDR3 protein is CSARSGNTEAFF. The DNA of the CDR3 is TGCAGTGCTAGATCCGGGAACACTGAAGCTTTCTTT.

This clonotype was counted many times. The V gene is TRBV11-1, the J gene TRBJ1-1; the D gene is possibly TRBD1 (5 bases). Per germline, CDR1 SGHAT and CDR2 FQDESV (reference sequence). This CDR3 has 18 residues. V dropped 3 bases and J dropped 1 base, with 21 bases sitting between them. The CDR3 is CASSFSSLGVSANTEAFF. The CDR3, as DNA: TGTGCCAGCAGCTTTTCCTCTCTAGGGGTCAGCGCGAACACTGAAGCTTTCTTT. Complete variable domain (other parts from reference TRBV11-1 and TRBJ1-1): EAEVAQSPRYKITEKSQAVAFWCDPISGHATLYWYRQILGQGPELLVQFQDESVVDDSQLPKDRFSAERLKGVDSTLKIQPAELGDSAMYLCASSFSSLGVSANTEAFFGQGTRLTVV.

This chain joins TRBV6-5 and TRBJ1-1; 7 bases are a match to TRBD1. Looked up from germline, CDR1 is MNHEY and CDR2 is SVGAGI. The trim removed 2 bases at V and 5 bases at J, leaving 8 bases unmatched. This CDR3 comprises 15 residues. In DNA form, the CDR3 reads TGTGCCAGCAGTTACGTTGACAGGGATTTAACTGAAGCTTTCTTT. Its translation is CASSYVDRDLTEAFF.

This clonotype was observed at least ten times. The CDR3 nucleotides read TGCGCCAGCACGGACAGGTCTGGCACAGATACGCAGTATTTT. Translated, it gives CASTDRSGTDTQYF. The chain recombines TRBV5-1 with TRBJ2-3; TRBD1 matches at 7 bases. Germline lookup yields CDR1 SGHRS and CDR2 YFSETQ. After removal of 6 bases from V and 1 base from J, the junction contained 5 bases not matched to a gene. This CDR3 has 14 residues. Drawing the rest from reference TRBV5-1 and TRBJ2-3, the complete variable domain is KAGVTQTPRYLIKTRGQQVTLSCSPISGHRSVSWYQQTPGQGLQFLFEYFSETQRNKGNFPGRFSGRQFSNSRSEMNVSTLELGDSALYLCASTDRSGTDTQYFGPGTRLTVL.

In its sample, this clonotype was seen a few times. This chain links TRBV5-4 with TRBJ2-1, with a weak D call TRBD2 (7 bases). Germline V gene data show CDR1 as SGHNT and CDR2 as YYREEE (reference sequence). CDR3 length equals 16 residues. Trimming shortened V by 4 bases and J by 5 bases, and 19 bases separated the two germline ends. CDR3 sequence: CASSRVGGGLDNEQFF. CDR3 sequence (DNA): TGTGCCAGCAGCCGGGTGGGGGGGGGCCTAGACAATGAGCAGTTCTTC. Variable domain in full (rest from reference TRBV5-4 and TRBJ2-1): ETGVTQSPTHLIKTRGQQVTLRCSSQSGHNTVSWYQQALGQGPQFIFQYYREEENGRGNFPPRFSGLQFPNYSSELNVNALELDDSALYLCASSRVGGGLDNEQFFGPGTRLTVL.

This clonotype was recorded at least ten times. The chain employs TRBV20-1 and TRBJ2-3; no clear D gene. Trimming removed 1 base from V and 0 bases from J, with 5 bases in between. CDR3 length equals 13 residues. Germline V gene lookup returns CDR1 DFQATT and CDR2 SNEGSKA (reference sequence). The DNA for the CDR3 is TGCAGTGCTAGAGGGGAAAGCACAGATACGCAGTATTTT. Translating gives CSARGESTDTQYF.

This clonotype was detected ten times or more. This chain joins TRBV25-1 and TRBJ2-5, with 7 bases aligning to TRBD1. The CDR3 is 16 amino acids. The V and J ends lost 5 bases and 1 base, in that order; junction bases with no gene match: 10. Germline V gene lookup returns CDR1 MGHDK and CDR2 SYGVNS. As DNA, the CDR3 is TGTGCCAGCAGTCACGTTCTCGACAGGGCCCAAGAGACCCAGTACTTC. This translates into CASSHVLDRAQETQYF.

This clonotype has ten or more counts. The chain employs TRBV5-1 and TRBJ1-1; 8 nucleotides match TRBD1. The CDR3 sequence is 14 residues long. In germline, CDR1 is SGHRS, CDR2 YFSETQ. The trim removed 4 bases at V and 11 bases at J, leaving 13 bases unmatched. The CDR3 DNA sequence: TGCGCCAGCAGCGTGGATGGGACAGGAGGTTCGGCTTTCTTT. Protein sequence: CASSVDGTGGSAFF.

This clonotype appeared many times. V and J are TRBV12-3 or TRBV12-4 and TRBJ2-1; tentative D call: TRBD1 (6 bases). The CDR3 contains 15 residues. The V and J ends lost 6 bases and 9 bases respectively, with 21 bases between them. The CDR3 loop is CASSPGGSTQGEQFF. The CDR3, as DNA: TGTGCCAGCAGCCCTGGGGGCTCGACCCAGGGTGAGCAGTTCTTC.

Many counts were recorded for this clonotype. This chain connects TRBV6-1 to TRBJ2-1; TRBD1 matches at 10 bases. Per germline, CDR1 MNHNS and CDR2 SASEGT. The CDR3 contains 14 residues. J lost 7 bases, V lost 8 bases, and 8 bases had no gene match. The CDR3: CASSLDRGKNEQFF. The CDR3, as DNA: TGTGCCAGCTCCCTGGACAGGGGGAAGAATGAGCAGTTCTTC.

The chain combines TRBV10-3 with TRBJ1-5; 8 nucleotides align to TRBD1. Per the germline V gene, CDR1 is ENHRY and CDR2 is SYGVKD. Trimming at V came to 2 bases and at J to 0 bases, leaving 15 bases not matched to a gene. CDR3 size: 20 residues. The CDR3, as DNA: TGTGCCATCAGTGAGCTAACTCAGGACAGGGTAACCTATAGCAATCAGCCCCAGCATTTT. Translating it yields CAISELTQDRVTYSNQPQHF.

This clonotype appeared many times. The chain is built from TRBV5-1 and TRBJ2-7; 10 nucleotides align to TRBD2. There are 15 residues in the CDR3. Germline V gene data show CDR1 as SGHRS and CDR2 as YFSETQ. V was pared by 4 bases and J by 2 bases, with 6 bases of the junction left unmatched. The CDR3 coding sequence is TGCGCCAGCAGCCCCGGGACTAGCGTACCCTACGAGCAGTACTTC. Translation: CASSPGTSVPYEQYF.

The table lists this clonotype with a few counts. The chain recombines TRBV25-1 with TRBJ2-7, with TRBD1 matching 7 bases. The CDR3 has 14 residues. CDR1 and CDR2 from the germline V gene are MGHDK and SYGVNS. Trimming at V came to 4 bases and at J to 2 bases, leaving 5 bases not matched to a gene. CDR3 sequence reads: CASSADRETYEQYV. DNA for the CDR3: TGTGCCAGCAGTGCTGACAGGGAAACCTACGAGCAGTACGTC.